These T cell receptor beta chains were read from a single sample in a study of blood T cell repertoires in COVID-19. Profiling relied on immunoSEQ multiplex PCR, and the TCRdb table lists in-frame clones only, not all of them. The table shows around 400,000 clones, with around 87% occurring only once. Sequenced sample: peripheral blood. The source of these receptors is a woman in her twenties or thirties with COVID-19, enrolled during active disease. Both conserved end residues are trimmed from each CDR3. Fields, in order: clone size, V gene, CDR3 protein. Clone size is stated in some rows and not others, as once, few, many or a class when expanded.

>NA|TRBV2
ASSESEGLAGPDTQY
>NA|TRBV19
ASRGQGVYEQY
>NA|TRBV4-1
ASSQAGAGGNTIY
>NA|TRBV28
ASSTGDQPQH
>NA|TRBV5-8
ASRTDRVIEETQY
>NA|TRBV2
ASSDWAGRNTGELF
>NA|TRBV4-3
ASSQVPGLAGVGELF
>NA|TRBV20-1
SAADYGYT
>NA|TRBV7-2
ASSLDSGSFDEQY
>NA|TRBV24-1
ATGRQVNTGELF
>NA|TRBV12-3/TRBV12-4
ASSLREGGTQY
>NA|TRBV6-5
ASSRGGNTIY
>once|TRBV30
AWMGGIQETQY
>NA|TRBV7-2
ASSGQGGPGKLF
>NA|TRBV20-1
SASGFSGSSTDTQY
>NA|TRBV7-9
ASNRDSNEKLF
>NA|TRBV5-4
ASSPDRGNIQY
>NA|TRBV28
ASSSPPGVNTEAF
>NA|TRBV7-2
ASSWDLWQNIQY
>NA|TRBV30
AWSVVWHEQF
>once|TRBV18
ASSPGLDYNEQF
>NA|TRBV2
ASSVDNRGVTQPQH
>NA|TRBV19
ASSFSSQGITKNIQY
>NA|TRBV19
ASMDRTGTGGDGAF
>few|TRBV19
ASSIEGGTAKNIQY
>NA|TRBV10-3
AISESRVNEQF
>once|TRBV2
ASSEETRGYQPQH
>NA|TRBV6-6
ASSYALAGGPGELF
>NA|TRBV6-6
ARTTVYEQY
>NA|TRBV6-1
ASSERGNNEQF
>NA|TRBV19
ASSIGPGGWTGELF
>NA|TRBV23-1
ASSQSGQGGETQY
>NA|TRBV4-1
ASSQALAGGNEQF
>once|TRBV4-1
ASSQGEPYNSPLH
>NA|TRBV6-5
ASSYSLNTGELF
>NA|TRBV7-2
ASSSDSYQETQY
>once|TRBV30
AWSRGQLYNEQF
>NA|TRBV24-1
ATSDRGLAGVADTQY
>NA|TRBV7-8
ASSLGSRDRGSGYT
>NA|TRBV3-1/TRBV3-2
ASSQTGTGDNYGYT
>NA|TRBV3-1/TRBV3-2
ASSQEPSGRRKQY
>NA|TRBV24-1
ATQDGAGGYT
>NA|TRBV5-4
ASSFGTGHTGELF
>NA|TRBV6-4
ASRTGDNSPLH
>NA|TRBV3-1/TRBV3-2
ASSQGYRATNEKLF
>NA|TRBV5-6
ASSFLDRVDTEAF
>NA|TRBV5-1
ASSLVGGQSGELF
>NA|TRBV6-5
ASSYSRSGETQY
>NA|TRBV9
ASSVDVSGSSDTQY
>NA|TRBV27
ASSPTTGSEQY
>NA|TRBV7-9
ASSHGTPAGGYT
>few|TRBV5-5
ASSLAASGSSYEQF
>NA|TRBV5-1
ASSLAGRFSGNTIY